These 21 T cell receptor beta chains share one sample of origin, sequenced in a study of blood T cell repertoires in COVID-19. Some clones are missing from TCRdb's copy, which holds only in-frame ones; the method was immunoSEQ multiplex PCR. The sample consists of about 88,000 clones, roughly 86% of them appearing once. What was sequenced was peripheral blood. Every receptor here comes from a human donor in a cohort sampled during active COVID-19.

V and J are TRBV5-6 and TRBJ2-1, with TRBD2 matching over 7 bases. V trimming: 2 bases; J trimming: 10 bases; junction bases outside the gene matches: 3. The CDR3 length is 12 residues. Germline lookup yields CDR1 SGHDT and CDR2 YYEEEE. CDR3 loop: CASSFGLDEQFF. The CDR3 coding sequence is TGTGCCAGCAGCTTCGGACTAGACGAGCAGTTCTTC.

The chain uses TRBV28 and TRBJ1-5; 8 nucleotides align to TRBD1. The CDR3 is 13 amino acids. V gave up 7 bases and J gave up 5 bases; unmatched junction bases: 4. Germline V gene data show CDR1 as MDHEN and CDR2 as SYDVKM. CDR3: CASNTGGDQPQHF. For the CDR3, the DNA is TGTGCCAGCAATACAGGGGGGGATCAGCCCCAGCATTTT. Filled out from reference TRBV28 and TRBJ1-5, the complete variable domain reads DVKVTQSSRYLVKRTGEKVFLECVQDMDHENMFWYRQDPGLGLRLIYFSYDVKMKEKGDIPEGYSVSREKKERFSLILESASTNQTSMYLCASNTGGDQPQHFGDGTRLSIL.

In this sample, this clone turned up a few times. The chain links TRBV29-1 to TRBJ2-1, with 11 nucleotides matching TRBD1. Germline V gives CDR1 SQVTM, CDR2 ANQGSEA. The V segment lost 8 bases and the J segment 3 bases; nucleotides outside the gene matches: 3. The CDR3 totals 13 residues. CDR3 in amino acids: CSWTGGFYNEQFF. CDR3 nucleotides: TGCAGCTGGACAGGGGGCTTCTACAATGAGCAGTTCTTC.

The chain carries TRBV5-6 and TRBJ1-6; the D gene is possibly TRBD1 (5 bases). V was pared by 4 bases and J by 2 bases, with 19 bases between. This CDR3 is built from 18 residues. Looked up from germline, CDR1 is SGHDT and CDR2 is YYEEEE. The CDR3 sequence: CASSPSSVGVPYNSPLHF. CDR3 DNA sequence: TGTGCCAGCAGCCCCTCTTCCGTAGGGGTGCCCTATAATTCACCCCTCCACTTT.

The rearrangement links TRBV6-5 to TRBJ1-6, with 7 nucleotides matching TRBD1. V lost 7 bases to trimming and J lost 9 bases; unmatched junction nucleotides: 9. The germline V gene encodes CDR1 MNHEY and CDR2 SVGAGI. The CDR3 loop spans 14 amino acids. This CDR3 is CASMQGGFGSPLHF. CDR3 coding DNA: TGTGCCAGCATGCAGGGGGGCTTCGGTTCACCCCTCCACTTT.

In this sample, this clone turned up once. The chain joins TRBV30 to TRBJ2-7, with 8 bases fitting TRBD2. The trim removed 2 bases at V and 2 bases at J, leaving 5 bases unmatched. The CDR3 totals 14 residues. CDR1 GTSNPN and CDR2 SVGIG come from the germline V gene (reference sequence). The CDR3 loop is CAWSRGRPAYEQYF. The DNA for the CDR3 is TGTGCCTGGAGTCGCGGGAGGCCCGCCTACGAGCAGTACTTC.

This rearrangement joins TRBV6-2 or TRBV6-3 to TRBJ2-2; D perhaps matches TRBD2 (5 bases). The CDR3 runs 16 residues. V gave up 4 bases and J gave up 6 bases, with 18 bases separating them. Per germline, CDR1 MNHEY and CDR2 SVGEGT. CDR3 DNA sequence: TGTGCCAGCAGTTCCCTTACATACGGGAAGGCCGGGGAGCTGTTTTTT. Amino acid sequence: CASSSLTYGKAGELFF.

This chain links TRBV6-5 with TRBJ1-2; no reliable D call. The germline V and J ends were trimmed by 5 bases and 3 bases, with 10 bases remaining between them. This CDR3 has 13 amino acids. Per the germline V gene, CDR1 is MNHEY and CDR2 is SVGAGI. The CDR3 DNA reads TGTGCCAGCAGTCCCGGCGCGGACTATGGCTACACCTTC. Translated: CASSPGADYGYTF.

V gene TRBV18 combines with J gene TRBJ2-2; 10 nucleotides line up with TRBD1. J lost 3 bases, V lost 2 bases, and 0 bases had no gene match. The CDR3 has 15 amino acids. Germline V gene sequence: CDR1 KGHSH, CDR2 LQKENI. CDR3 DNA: TGTGCCAGCTCACCAGGACAGGGGGACACCGGGGAGCTGTTTTTT. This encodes CASSPGQGDTGELFF.

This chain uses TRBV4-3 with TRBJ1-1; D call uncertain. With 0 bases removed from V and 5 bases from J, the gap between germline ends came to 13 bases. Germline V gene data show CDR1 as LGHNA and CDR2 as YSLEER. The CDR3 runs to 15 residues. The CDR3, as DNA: TGCGCCAGCAGCCAAGATATCGAGATCAGGACTGAAGCTTTCTTT. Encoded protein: CASSQDIEIRTEAFF.

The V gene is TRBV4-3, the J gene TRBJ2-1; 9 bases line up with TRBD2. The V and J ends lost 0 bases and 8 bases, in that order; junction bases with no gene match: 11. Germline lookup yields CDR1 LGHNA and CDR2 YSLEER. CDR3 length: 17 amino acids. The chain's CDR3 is CASSQDRVSGRMDEQFF. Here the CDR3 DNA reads TGCGCCAGCAGCCAAGATCGGGTTAGCGGGAGAATGGATGAGCAGTTCTTC.

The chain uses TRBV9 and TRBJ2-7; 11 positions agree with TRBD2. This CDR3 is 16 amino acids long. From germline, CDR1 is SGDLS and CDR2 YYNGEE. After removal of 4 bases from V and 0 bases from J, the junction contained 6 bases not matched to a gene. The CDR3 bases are TGTGCCAGCAGCCCAGTAGCGGGGGGGAGCTCCTACGAGCAGTACTTC. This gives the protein CASSPVAGGSSYEQYF.

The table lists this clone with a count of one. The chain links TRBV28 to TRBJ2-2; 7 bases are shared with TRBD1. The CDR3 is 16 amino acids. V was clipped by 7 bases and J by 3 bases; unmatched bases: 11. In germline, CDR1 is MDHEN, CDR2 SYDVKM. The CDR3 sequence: CASIHRRQGDTGELFF. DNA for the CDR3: TGTGCCAGCATTCACCGACGCCAGGGGGACACCGGGGAGCTGTTTTTT.

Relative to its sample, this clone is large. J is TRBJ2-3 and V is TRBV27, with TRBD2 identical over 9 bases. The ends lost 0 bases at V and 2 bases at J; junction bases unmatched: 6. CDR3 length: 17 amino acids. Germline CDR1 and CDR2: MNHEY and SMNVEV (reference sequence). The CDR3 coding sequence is TGTGCCAGCAGTTTATCGAATGTAGCGGGGGTCACAGATACGCAGTATTTT. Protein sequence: CASSLSNVAGVTDTQYF.

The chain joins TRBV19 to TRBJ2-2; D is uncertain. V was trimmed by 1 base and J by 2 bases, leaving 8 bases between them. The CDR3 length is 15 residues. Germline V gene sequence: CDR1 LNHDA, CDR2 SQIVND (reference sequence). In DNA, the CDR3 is TGTGCCAGTAGTATAGGCCAGGTTAACACCGGGGAGCTGTTTTTT. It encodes CASSIGQVNTGELFF.

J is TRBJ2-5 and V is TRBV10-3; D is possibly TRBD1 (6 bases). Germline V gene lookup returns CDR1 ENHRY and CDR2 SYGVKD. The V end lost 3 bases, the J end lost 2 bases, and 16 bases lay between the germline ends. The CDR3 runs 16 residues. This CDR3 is CAISDAGRGPQETQYF. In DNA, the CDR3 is TGTGCCATCAGTGATGCGGGCAGGGGCCCACAAGAGACCCAGTACTTC.

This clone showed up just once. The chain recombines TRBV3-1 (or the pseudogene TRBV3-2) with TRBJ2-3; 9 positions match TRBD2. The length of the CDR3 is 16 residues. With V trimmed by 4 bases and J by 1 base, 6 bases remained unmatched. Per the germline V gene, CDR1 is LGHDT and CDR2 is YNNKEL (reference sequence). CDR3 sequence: CASSPFSGSGTDTQYF. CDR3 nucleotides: TGTGCCAGCAGCCCATTTAGCGGGAGTGGCACAGATACGCAGTATTTT.

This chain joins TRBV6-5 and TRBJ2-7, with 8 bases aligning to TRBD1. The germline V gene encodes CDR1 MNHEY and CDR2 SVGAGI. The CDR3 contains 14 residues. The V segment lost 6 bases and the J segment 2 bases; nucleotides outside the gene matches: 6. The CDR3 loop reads CASRTGGIPYEQYF. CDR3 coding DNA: TGTGCCAGCAGAACAGGGGGTATACCCTACGAGCAGTACTTC.

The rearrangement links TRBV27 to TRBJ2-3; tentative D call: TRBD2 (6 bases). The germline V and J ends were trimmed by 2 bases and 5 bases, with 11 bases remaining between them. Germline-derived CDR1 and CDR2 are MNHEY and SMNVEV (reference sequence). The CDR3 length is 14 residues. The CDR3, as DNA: TGTGCCAGCAGTTTACTCCCCGGGGGAGATACGCAGTATTTT. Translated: CASSLLPGGDTQYF.

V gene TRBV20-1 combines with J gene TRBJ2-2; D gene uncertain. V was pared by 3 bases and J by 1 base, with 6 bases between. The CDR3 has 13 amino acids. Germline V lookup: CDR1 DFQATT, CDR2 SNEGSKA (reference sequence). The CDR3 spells CSASGRNTGELFF. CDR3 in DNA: TGCAGTGCTAGTGGCAGGAACACCGGGGAGCTGTTTTTT.

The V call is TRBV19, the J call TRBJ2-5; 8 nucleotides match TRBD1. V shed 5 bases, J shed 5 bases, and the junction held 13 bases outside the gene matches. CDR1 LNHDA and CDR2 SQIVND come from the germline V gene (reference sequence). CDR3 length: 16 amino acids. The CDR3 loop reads CASSSRDRRVVETQYF. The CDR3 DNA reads TGTGCCAGTAGTTCGCGGGACAGGAGGGTGGTTGAGACCCAGTACTTC.